A selection of T cell receptor beta chains follows, all from one sample in a study of blood T cell repertoires in COVID-19. Using immunoSEQ multiplex PCR, the repertoire was profiled, and TCRdb retains in-frame clones only, with some absent. The sample comprises 17,000 or so clones, approximately 78% of which are singletons, and less than 25% rests with the top ten. The material sequenced was peripheral blood. The source of these receptors is a man in his sixties with active or convalescent COVID-19. Each CDR3 is given with its conserved first and last residue. The D gene is left open where the match is weak. The size of a clone is reported for some rows only, either as once, few or many, or as a class for expanded clones.

D	size	V	J	DNA	CDR3
NA	NA	TRBV19	TRBJ2-4	TGTGCCAGTAGTATAGGAGGGGGATTGGGGGCCAAAAACATTCAGTACTTC	CASSIGGGLGAKNIQYF
NA	NA	TRBV21-1	TRBJ2-5	TGTGCCAGCAGCTCCGGCGAGCAGGGGGTAGAGACCCAGTACTTC	CASSSGEQGVETQYF
TRBD1	NA	TRBV7-3	TRBJ2-3	TGTGCCAGCAGCTTCTCCGGGACAGGGGAAGGCACAGATACGCAGTATTTT	CASSFSGTGEGTDTQYF
NA	NA	TRBV18	TRBJ1-1	TGTGCCAGCTCCCCAAGGCCGCAGGATGAAGCTTTCTTT	CASSPRPQDEAFF
NA	NA	TRBV18	TRBJ1-2	TGTGCCAGCGGATCCCAGGACTCTCGGGTACAAGGCTACACCTTC	CASGSQDSRVQGYTF
NA	few	TRBV12-5	TRBJ2-2	TGTGCTAGTGGTGTTAGAAACACCGGGGAGCTGTTTTTT	CASGVRNTGELFF
TRBD1	few	TRBV5-6	TRBJ1-1	TGTGCCAGCAGCTTCCCGACAGGGTCGAACACTGAAGCTTTCTTT	CASSFPTGSNTEAFF
TRBD2	NA	TRBV14	TRBJ2-1	TGTGCCAGCAGCCAAGGGACCGCGGGAGGGCTCGATGAGCAGTTCTTC	CASSQGTAGGLDEQFF
TRBD2	NA	TRBV6-5	TRBJ2-7	TGTGCCAGCAGGGCCAGCGGGAGCCTCTCCTACGAGCAGTACTTC	CASRASGSLSYEQYF
TRBD1	NA	TRBV11-3	TRBJ2-2	TGTGCCAGCAGGGCGGACAGGGCCACCGGGGAGCTGTTTTTT	CASRADRATGELFF
NA	NA	TRBV3-1/TRBV3-2	TRBJ1-6	TGTGCCAGCAGCCGATTCTCTTTGAGGGATGTTAATTCACCCCTCCACTTT	CASSRFSLRDVNSPLHF
TRBD1	medium-sized	TRBV19	TRBJ2-2	TGTGCCAGTAGTATAGATCAGGTAGGGGGCTCGGACACCGGGGAGCTGTTTTTT	CASSIDQVGGSDTGELFF
TRBD1	once	TRBV6-2/TRBV6-3	TRBJ2-3	TGTGCCAGCAGTCCCGGGACAGGGCGCACAGATACGCAGTATTTT	CASSPGTGRTDTQYF